This T cell receptor beta chain stems from a study of blood T cell repertoires in COVID-19. The cohort comprised adults aged about 18 to 90 years residing in 20 to 30 US areas. Assignments of participants to cohorts depended upon their own reported clinical history. The authors' processing: Amplification of reference gene primers provided the estimated nucleated cell counts. The repertoire was sequenced with immunoSEQ multiplex PCR; TCRdb's copy has only in-frame clones and lacks some. The V and J calls and clone size come from that table; D and trimming were worked out from the DNA. The sample consists of 62,000 or so clones, approximately 80% of them appearing once. V was clipped by 1 base and J by 6 bases, with 21 bases between them. The V gene's germline CDR1 is SGHDN and CDR2 FVKESK. This CDR3 spans 18 amino acids.

The rearrangement uses TRBV14 and TRBJ2-2, with D perhaps TRBD2 (5 bases). The clonotype comes from a woman in her thirties or forties with acute COVID-19. Material for sequencing was PBMCs or T cells enriched from blood (not recorded which). CDR3 nucleotide sequence: TGTGCCAGCAGCCAAGGGACTGTAGGGAGTATTCTCGCCGGGGAGCTGTTTTTT. Translation: CASSQGTVGSILAGELFF.